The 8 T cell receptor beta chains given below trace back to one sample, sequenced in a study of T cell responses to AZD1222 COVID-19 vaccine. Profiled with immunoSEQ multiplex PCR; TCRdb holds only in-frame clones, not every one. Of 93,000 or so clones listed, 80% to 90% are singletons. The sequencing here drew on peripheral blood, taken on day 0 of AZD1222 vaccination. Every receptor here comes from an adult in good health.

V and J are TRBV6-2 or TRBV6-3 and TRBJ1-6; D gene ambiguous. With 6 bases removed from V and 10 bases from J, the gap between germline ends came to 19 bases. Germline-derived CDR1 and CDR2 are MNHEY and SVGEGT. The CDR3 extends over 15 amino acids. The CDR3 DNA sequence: TGTGCCAGCAGCTCGAGTGCAGATGGGCGGTCACCCCTCCACTTT. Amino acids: CASSSSADGRSPLHF.

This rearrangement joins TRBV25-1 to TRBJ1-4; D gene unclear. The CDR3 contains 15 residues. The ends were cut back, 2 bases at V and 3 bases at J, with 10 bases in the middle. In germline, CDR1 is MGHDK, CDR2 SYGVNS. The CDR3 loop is CASSEITRPNEKLFF. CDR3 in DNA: TGTGCCAGCAGTGAAATTACAAGGCCTAATGAAAAACTGTTTTTT.

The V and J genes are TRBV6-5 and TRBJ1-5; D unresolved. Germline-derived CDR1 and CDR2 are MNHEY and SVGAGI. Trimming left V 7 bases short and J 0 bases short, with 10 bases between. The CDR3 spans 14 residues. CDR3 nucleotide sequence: TGTGCCAGCATGGAGGATTATAGCAATCAGCCCCAGCATTTT. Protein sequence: CASMEDYSNQPQHF.

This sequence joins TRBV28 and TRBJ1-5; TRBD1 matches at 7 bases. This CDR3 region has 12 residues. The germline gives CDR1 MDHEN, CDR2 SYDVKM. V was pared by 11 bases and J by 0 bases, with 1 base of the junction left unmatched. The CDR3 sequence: CAGQDSNQPQHF. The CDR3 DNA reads TGTGCCGGACAGGATAGCAATCAGCCCCAGCATTTT.

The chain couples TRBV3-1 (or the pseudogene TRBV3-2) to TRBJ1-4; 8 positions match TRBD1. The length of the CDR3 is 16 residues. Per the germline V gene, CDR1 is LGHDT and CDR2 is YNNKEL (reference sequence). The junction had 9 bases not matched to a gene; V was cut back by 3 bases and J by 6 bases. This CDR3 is CASSQIAGGGDEKLFF. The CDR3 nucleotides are TGTGCCAGCAGCCAGATAGCAGGGGGCGGTGATGAAAAACTGTTTTTT.

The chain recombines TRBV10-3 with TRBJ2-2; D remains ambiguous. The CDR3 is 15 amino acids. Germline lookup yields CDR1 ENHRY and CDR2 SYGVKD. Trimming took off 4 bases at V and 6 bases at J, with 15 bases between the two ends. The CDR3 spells CAISAAPSEAGELFF. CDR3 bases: TGTGCCATCAGTGCTGCGCCGAGCGAGGCCGGGGAGCTGTTTTTT.

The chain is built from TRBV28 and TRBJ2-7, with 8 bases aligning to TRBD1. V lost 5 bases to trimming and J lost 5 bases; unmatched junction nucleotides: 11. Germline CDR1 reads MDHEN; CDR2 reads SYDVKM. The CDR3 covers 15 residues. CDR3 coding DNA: TGTGCCAGCAGTAGCGCCGGGACAGGTTATCACGAGCAGTACTTC. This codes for CASSSAGTGYHEQYF.

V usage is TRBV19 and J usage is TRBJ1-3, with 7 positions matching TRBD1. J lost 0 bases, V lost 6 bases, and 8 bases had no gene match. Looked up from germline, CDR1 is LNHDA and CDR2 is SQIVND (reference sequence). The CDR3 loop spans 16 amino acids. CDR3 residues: CASRQDRDSSGNTIYF. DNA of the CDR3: TGTGCCAGTAGACAGGACCGGGACAGCTCTGGAAACACCATATATTTT.